A selection of T cell receptor beta chains follows, all from one sample in a study of neurological immune-mediated disorders. TCRdb passed the 5' RACE reads through MiXCR, listing each CDR3 protein once. Of approximately 37,000 distinct CDR3 sequences in the sample, 3% to 4% were seen once. The sequencing sample was made of PBMCs. The receptors originated from a man aged 25-45 years with multiple sclerosis. Each CDR3 is given without its conserved first and last residue. A D gene is named only where the DNA matches it firmly.

V	D	J	CDR3
TRBV9	TRBD2	TRBJ2-5	ASSVAWYGEGETQY
TRBV5-1	-	TRBJ1-2	ASSLVGSLQDGYT
TRBV6-5	-	TRBJ1-4	ASTPGRGVEKLF
TRBV7-3	TRBD2	TRBJ2-2	ASSLLSGGNTGELF
TRBV3-1	-	TRBJ2-7	ASSQGGTYEQY
TRBV20-1	-	TRBJ1-5	SARGKVRGNQPQH
TRBV14	TRBD1	TRBJ1-1	ASSLRTGGKTEAF
TRBV12-5	TRBD1	TRBJ1-2	ASGLPIPGQDWGYGYT
TRBV12-3/TRBV12-4	-	TRBJ1-4	ASRVQGTNEKLF
TRBV11-2	-	TRBJ2-5	ASSLSLDQETQY
TRBV7-6	-	TRBJ2-7	ASSAVGKGWEQY
TRBV7-6	TRBD2	TRBJ2-1	ASSHPLAVNEQF
TRBV5-1	TRBD1	TRBJ2-7	ASSFHGTVAYEQY
TRBV6-2/TRBV6-3	-	TRBJ1-1	ASSSDESYTEAF
TRBV20-1	-	TRBJ1-6	SARNGINSPLH
TRBV12-3/TRBV12-4	-	TRBJ1-5	ASSRDRSNQPQN
TRBV25-1	-	TRBJ2-1	ASSEYTGEQF
TRBV7-9	-	TRBJ1-2	ASSTPEGSVDGYT
TRBV13	-	TRBJ2-1	ASSKKNYNEQF
TRBV2	-	TRBJ1-2	ASSREGGYT